This T cell receptor (beta chain) was profiled in a study of spatial heterogeneity in lung cancer. Background on the study: Raw reads showed each unique TCR and UMI combination turning up more than ten times on average.

As for this clonotype: No antigen is known for it.

The time point denotes: sample taken at primary tumor resection. The cohort: some 70 early-stage, untreated non-small cell lung cancer patients. Study-wide results and caveats: How many expanded intratumoral alpha and beta TCRs were present tracked the tumor mutation count, which was a count of nonsynonymous mutations. As ubiquitous and regional nonsynonymous mutations varied, counts of ubiquitous and regional expanded TCRs tracked them, respectively.

A unique molecular identifier was carried by every single TCR cDNA molecule. One entry per CDR3 protein results from TCRdb running MiXCR on the 5' RACE reads. The profile covers fewer than 20,000 distinct CDR3 sequences, with roughly 5.7% appearing a single time and 10% taken by the ten largest. V was shortened by 8 bases and J by 0 bases, with 17 bases between the two germline ends. Germline loops: CDR1 SQVTM, CDR2 ANQGSEA. The length of the CDR3 is 14 residues. The source of this sequence is a female donor with early-stage non-small cell lung cancer. The material was lung tumor tissue, obtained at surgery. This sequence joins TRBV29-1 and TRBJ2-7, with TRBD2 as a possible D gene (8 bases). The DNA of the CDR3 is TGCAGCACCGGGGGGGCAGGGGGCTCCTACGAGCAGTACTTC. Its translation: CSTGGAGGSYEQYF.